A selection of T cell receptor beta chains follows, all from one sample in a study of Ad26.COV2.S vaccination and SARS-CoV-2 variants. Profiled with immunoSEQ multiplex PCR; TCRdb holds only in-frame clones, not every one. The repertoire includes some 250,000 clones, approximately 90% of them detected once, and around 11% sits in the top ten. Source: peripheral blood, taken in a trial of Ad26.COV2.S vaccine versus placebo. These receptors originate from a person aged 18-60 years who received the Ad26.COV2.S COVID-19 vaccine or a placebo. The conserved cysteine and the conserved F or W are not part of the CDR3 here. Rows give clone size only sometimes, using once, few, many, or a class for an expanded clone.

>TRBV6-2/TRBV6-3|TRBJ2-3|few|12
ASSARGETDTQY
>TRBV6-1|TRBJ1-3|.|14
ASSEPPGISGNTIY
>TRBV5-1|TRBJ2-2|.|14
ASSPWQAPNTGELF
>TRBV11-1|TRBJ2-2|.|11
ASSLIATGELF
>TRBV28|TRBJ1-4|.|12
ASSRGTDGEKLF
>TRBV24-1|TRBJ2-1|.|14
ATSDPGTGGVNEQF
>TRBV7-2|TRBJ1-1|.|13
ASSSNGQLNTEAF
>TRBV7-9|TRBJ2-5|.|10
ASSLAQETQY
>TRBV20-1|TRBJ2-7|.|14
SASEASGLLLHEQY
>TRBV6-5|TRBJ2-7|once|12
ASSYAESPYEQY